This TCR beta chain originates from a study of beta chain features in type 1 diabetes. This clone has just a few counts. Via CD45RO/CCR7/CD25/CD127/CD95/CD27, cells of the CD4+ naive, central memory, regulatory and stem cell-like memory subsets were sorted. All sorted populations exceeded 98% purity. This CDR3 contains 16 residues. Germline CDR1 reads LGHNA; CDR2 reads YSLEER. V lost 5 bases, J lost 0 bases, and 15 bases lay in between. Every isolated RNA sample was fully reverse transcribed, so sequencing captured expressed TCRB transcripts. Approximately 3.5 million reads was the average for naive, central memory and regulatory T cell samples. Clones were read by immunoSEQ multiplex PCR, and TCRdb kept only the in-frame ones, dropping some. This table has a few hundred thousand clones, approximately 28% appearing once.

Sample: naive CD4+ T cells from blood. This chain uses TRBV4-3 with TRBJ2-3; D may be TRBD2 (6 bases). The TCR comes from a man aged 18 to 29 in good health. As DNA, the CDR3 is TGCGCCAGCAGCGGCCGAAGCGGGTCTAGCACAGATACGCAGTATTTT. It specifies CASSGRSGSSTDTQYF.